Below, 24 T cell receptor beta chains from the same sample are listed, as sequenced in a study of identical twins (dated by TCRdb to the mid-2010s). Receptor amplification or capture employed 5' RACE. Sequencing used an Illumina HiSeq 2000. Through fastp at Q25 and MiXCR, TCRdb rebuilt clones from the public reads, retaining in-frame beta chains. For every CDR3 protein sequence, its rows merge into one entry that carries the most common genes and DNA. In this sample the table shows 200,000 to 250,000 distinct CDR3 sequences, roughly a tenth of which occur a single time. Together, the top ten hold 10% of the sample. Sequencing used memory T cells sorted from blood. Sample cell subset or site, as interpreted from the label and publication: CD45RO+ enriched T cells. Receptors originate from a man in his fifties or sixties in good health.

A few counts support this clonotype. The chain joins TRBV6-5 to TRBJ2-7, with 7 nucleotides matching TRBD2. CDR3 length: 15 residues. Germline V gene data show CDR1 as MNHEY and CDR2 as SVGAGI. V lost 2 bases, J lost 1 base, and 5 bases stayed unmatched. The CDR3 bases are TGTGCCAGCAGTTACGGGCGGGGGTGGTCCTACGAGCAGTACTTC. Its protein product is CASSYGRGWSYEQYF.

The sample holds many counts of this clonotype. In DNA, the CDR3 is TGCAGTGCCCCACAACTAGCGGTGAGCGACAATGAGCAGTTCTTC. This sequence encodes CSAPQLAVSDNEQFF. The chain recombines TRBV20-1 with TRBJ2-1; 8 bases are shared with TRBD2. The CDR3 totals 15 residues. The germline V gene has CDR1 DFQATT and CDR2 SNEGSKA (reference sequence). V trimming: 6 bases; J trimming: 5 bases; junction bases outside the gene matches: 12.

The chain uses TRBV20-1 and TRBJ2-1; 9 bases match TRBD2. After removal of 5 bases from V and 4 bases from J, the junction contained 9 bases not matched to a gene. Germline CDR1 DFQATT, CDR2 SNEGSKA (reference sequence). The CDR3 consists of 15 residues. CDR3 amino acids: CSAPHPTSGYNEQFF. The CDR3 DNA reads TGCAGTGCTCCCCACCCGACTAGCGGTTACAATGAGCAGTTCTTC.

CDR3 DNA: TGTGCCAGCAGCTTAGGAGGAGGGGGAGGGCAGTACTTC. This translates into CASSLGGGGGQYF. The chain links TRBV7-2 to TRBJ2-7, with D perhaps assigned TRBD1 or TRBD2 (6 bases each). The CDR3 sequence is 13 residues long. Germline assignment: CDR1 SGHTA and CDR2 FQGNSA. V gave up 1 base and J gave up 9 bases, with 13 bases separating them.

Comments on this clonotype: The junction departs from germline at one end; a sequencing error may be responsible. The rearrangement uses TRBV5-6 and TRBJ2-7; TRBD1 agrees at 8 bases. This CDR3 has 15 amino acids. CDR1 and CDR2 (germline): SGHDT, YYEEEE. Here the CDR3 reads CASSLDGQGSYGQYF. The DNA of the CDR3 is TGTGCCAGCAGCTTGGATGGACAGGGAAGTTACGGGCAGTACTTC.

This clonotype was found many times. The CDR3 here is CASSLRSQRLNNEQFF. The CDR3 nucleotides read TGTGCCAGCAGTTTAAGATCCCAGCGGCTTAACAATGAGCAGTTCTTC. The rearrangement uses TRBV28 and TRBJ2-1; D is perhaps TRBD2 (5 bases). Germline CDR1 reads MDHEN; CDR2 reads SYDVKM. CDR3 size: 16 residues. Trimming took off 2 bases at V and 5 bases at J, with 16 bases between the two ends.

This chain connects TRBV20-1 to TRBJ2-5; 7 nucleotides agree with TRBD1. Germline CDR1 DFQATT, CDR2 SNEGSKA (reference sequence). This CDR3 region has 14 residues. The V and J ends lost 5 bases and 4 bases, in that order; junction bases with no gene match: 10. CDR3 nucleotides: TGCAGTGCTCTCCCGGACAGGACGACAGAGACCCAGTACTTC. Translated: CSALPDRTTETQYF.

This clonotype was observed a few times. The CDR3 reads CASSLASGSEKLFF. CDR3 in DNA: TGTGCCAGCAGCTTAGCCTCTGGTAGTGAAAAACTGTTTTTT. This chain uses TRBV11-2 with TRBJ1-4, with D unclear. Germline V gene sequence: CDR1 SGHAT, CDR2 FQNNGV. Trimming removed 1 base from V and 7 bases from J, with 10 bases in between. CDR3 length: 14 amino acids.

V is TRBV5-4 and J is TRBJ2-7; D not resolved. The V gene lost 5 bases and the J gene lost 2 bases, with 14 bases spanning the gap. The CDR3 has 14 residues. Germline CDR1 and CDR2: SGHNT and YYREEE (reference sequence). CDR3 nucleotides: TGTGCCAGCAGTCGGACCCAAGGCGCCTACGAGCAGTACTTC. This gives the protein CASSRTQGAYEQYF.

J is TRBJ1-1 and V is TRBV28, with 9 bases identical to TRBD1. In germline, CDR1 is MDHEN, CDR2 SYDVKM. The ends lost 6 bases at V and 5 bases at J; junction bases unmatched: 10. This CDR3 is built from 15 residues. Here the CDR3 DNA reads TGTGCCAGCAGCCAAGGACAGGGGTCGAAAACTGAAGCTTTCTTT. It codes for CASSQGQGSKTEAFF.

The CDR3 DNA is TGTGCCAGCAGTCCATCCCCAGAGCGGACGCACAACAATGAGCAGTTCTTC. Protein: CASSPSPERTHNNEQFF. The V gene is TRBV28, the J gene TRBJ2-1, with D tentatively TRBD2 (5 bases). The V gene's germline CDR1 is MDHEN and CDR2 SYDVKM. Trimming stripped 5 bases from V and 5 bases from J, with 22 bases between. The CDR3 contains 17 residues.

The chain employs TRBV24-1 and TRBJ2-5, with 13 bases fitting TRBD2. V shed 4 bases and J 5 bases; nucleotides not matched to a gene: 6. From germline, CDR1 is KGHDR and CDR2 SFDVKD. This CDR3 comprises 16 residues. The CDR3 region has the DNA TGTGCCACCAGTGACGCTGGACTAGCGGGAGTTGAGACCCAGTACTTC. Translating gives CATSDAGLAGVETQYF.

J is TRBJ2-1 and V is TRBV27; 16 positions agree with TRBD2. Trimming cost V 6 bases and J 7 bases; bases outside gene matches: 15. Germline CDR1 reads MNHEY; CDR2 reads SMNVEV (reference sequence). The CDR3 loop spans 19 amino acids. The DNA of the CDR3 is TGTGCCAGCAGCCATCCGGGACTAGCGGGGGGGAGCGGGTCGAATGAGCAGTTCTTC. It yields the protein CASSHPGLAGGSGSNEQFF.

The table lists this clonotype with many counts. The V gene is TRBV27, the J gene TRBJ2-1, with TRBD2 as a possible D gene (5 bases). V shed 5 bases and J shed 1 base, with 15 bases lying between them. Germline V gene lookup returns CDR1 MNHEY and CDR2 SMNVEV (reference sequence). The CDR3 runs to 16 residues. The CDR3 nucleotides read TGTGCCAGCAGTATCACTAGGGTATCTTCCTACAATGAGCAGTTCTTC. Translation: CASSITRVSSYNEQFF.

This clonotype was observed many times. The chain couples TRBV24-1 to TRBJ2-1, with no clear D. Germline CDR1 is KGHDR and CDR2 is SFDVKD. With 4 bases removed from V and 9 bases from J, the gap between germline ends came to 9 bases. The CDR3 is 12 amino acids. This CDR3 reads CATSELGSEQFF. DNA of the CDR3: TGTGCCACCAGTGAATTGGGAAGTGAGCAGTTCTTC.

This chain uses TRBV5-1 with TRBJ2-5, with D maybe TRBD1 (5 bases). The V end was cut by 0 bases, the J end by 3 bases, with 24 bases between. Germline lookup yields CDR1 SGHRS and CDR2 YFSETQ. This CDR3 has 19 residues. CDR3 sequence: CASSLGEFPSRAGKETQYF. The CDR3 bases are TGCGCCAGCAGCTTGGGAGAGTTTCCGAGTCGCGCAGGGAAAGAGACCCAGTACTTC.

This clonotype was observed a few times. V is TRBV11-3 and J is TRBJ2-1; D gene uncertain. The ends were cut back, 2 bases at V and 9 bases at J, with 8 bases in the middle. Germline V lookup: CDR1 SGHNT, CDR2 YENEEA. This CDR3 region has 12 residues. CDR3 sequence reads: CASSLSNGEQFF. CDR3 DNA sequence: TGTGCCAGCAGCTTATCTAATGGTGAGCAGTTCTTC.

This chain links TRBV20-1 with TRBJ2-2, with TRBD2 identical over 7 bases. V dropped 0 bases and J dropped 1; count of bases not matched to a gene: 2. Germline values: CDR1 DFQATT, CDR2 SNEGSKA (reference sequence). The CDR3 length is 15 residues. This CDR3 reads CSAREAGVNTGELFF. Written as DNA, the CDR3 is TGCAGTGCTAGAGAGGCGGGGGTGAACACCGGGGAGCTGTTTTTT.

In its sample, this clonotype was seen many times. V and J are TRBV4-3 and TRBJ2-1; the D gene is possibly TRBD2 (6 bases). The germline gives CDR1 LGHNA, CDR2 YSLEER. V dropped 8 bases and J dropped 6 bases, with 14 bases sitting between them. The CDR3 length is 13 residues. The CDR3 nucleotides are TGCGCCAGCGGGAAACGGGGAGGCAATGAGCAGTTCTTC. This gives the protein CASGKRGGNEQFF.

This clonotype was seen more than once but under ten times. This chain links TRBV9 with TRBJ2-5, with 7 bases that match TRBD2. CDR1 is SGDLS and CDR2 is YYNGEE in the germline V gene. This CDR3 spans 14 amino acids. With 3 bases clipped from V and 3 bases from J, the junction kept 5 bases outside the gene matches. The CDR3 region is CASSGLAAKETQYF. The CDR3, as DNA: TGTGCCAGCAGCGGCCTAGCGGCGAAAGAGACCCAGTACTTC.

The chain carries TRBV6-5 and TRBJ2-7; a weak D match, TRBD2 (6 bases). CDR3 length: 15 amino acids. Germline V CDR1 and CDR2: MNHEY, SVGAGI. Trimming left V 0 bases short and J 2 bases short, with 11 bases between. Here the CDR3 DNA reads TGTGCCAGCAGTTACTCGAACCGGGGGACCTACGAGCAGTACTTC. Amino acid sequence: CASSYSNRGTYEQYF.

This clonotype has more than one count but fewer than ten. V is TRBV10-3 and J is TRBJ1-4; tentative D call: TRBD1 (5 bases). The CDR3 spans 14 residues. Trimming removed 6 bases at V and 7 bases at J, with 15 bases between. Germline V CDR1 and CDR2: ENHRY, SYGVKD. The CDR3 region is CAISREGLSEKLFF. The CDR3 nucleotides are TGTGCCATCAGCCGGGAGGGGCTCTCTGAAAAACTGTTTTTT.

This clonotype turned up a few times. V usage is TRBV4-3 and J usage is TRBJ2-3; weak D call: TRBD1 (6 bases). Germline V gives CDR1 LGHNA, CDR2 YSLEER. The CDR3 contains 16 residues. V lost 0 bases and J 6 bases, leaving 16 bases between the germline ends. The CDR3 DNA follows: TGCGCCAGCAGCCAAGACCTGTTGGGGGCTGGGGATACGCAGTATTTT. Residues: CASSQDLLGAGDTQYF.

This clonotype has only a few counts. J is TRBJ2-2 and V is TRBV3-1, with D perhaps matching TRBD2 (5 bases). Trimming left V 1 base short and J 3 bases short, with 15 bases between. This CDR3 comprises 17 residues. CDR1 LGHDT and CDR2 YNNKEL come from the germline V gene (reference sequence). The CDR3 DNA follows: TGTGCCAGCAGCCAAGCCGGGATAAGGGTTGACACCGGGGAGCTGTTTTTT. This sequence encodes CASSQAGIRVDTGELFF.